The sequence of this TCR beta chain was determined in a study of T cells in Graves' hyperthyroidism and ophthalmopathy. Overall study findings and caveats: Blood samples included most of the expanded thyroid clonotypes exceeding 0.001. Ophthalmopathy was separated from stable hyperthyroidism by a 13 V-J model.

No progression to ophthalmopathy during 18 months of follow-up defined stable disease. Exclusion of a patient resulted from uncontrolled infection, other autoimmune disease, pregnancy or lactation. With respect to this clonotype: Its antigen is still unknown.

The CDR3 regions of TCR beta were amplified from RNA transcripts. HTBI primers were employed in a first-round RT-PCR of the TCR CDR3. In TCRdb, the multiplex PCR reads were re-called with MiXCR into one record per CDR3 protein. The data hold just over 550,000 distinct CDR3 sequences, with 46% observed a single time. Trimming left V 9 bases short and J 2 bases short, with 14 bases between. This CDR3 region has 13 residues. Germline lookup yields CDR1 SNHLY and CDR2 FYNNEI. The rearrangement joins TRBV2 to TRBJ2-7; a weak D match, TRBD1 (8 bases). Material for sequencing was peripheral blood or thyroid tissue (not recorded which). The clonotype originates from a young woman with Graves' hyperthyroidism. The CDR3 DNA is TGTGCCAGTCTACAGGGGGGGCCCTACGAGCAGTACTTC. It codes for CASLQGGPYEQYF.